The 2 T cell receptor beta chains below come from one sample, sequenced in a study of blood T cells in healthy people across ages. Using a J-beta primer mix together with a sample-barcoded 5' primer, a second PCR was run for roughly 6 to 12 cycles. TCRdb passed the 5' RACE reads through MiXCR, listing each CDR3 protein once. This sample yields hundreds of thousands of distinct CDR3 sequences, of which 45% to 70% are seen a single time; around 24% belongs to the top ten. Sequenced input: blood. These receptors were collected from a man aged 40-49 years in good health.

V and J are TRBV5-6 and TRBJ1-5; D perhaps matches TRBD1 (5 bases). CDR3 length: 16 residues. V was shortened by 4 bases and J by 1 base, with 15 bases between the two germline ends. Germline-derived CDR1 and CDR2 are SGHDT and YYEEEE. The CDR3: CASSPGGIRSNQPQHF. CDR3 nucleotides: TGTGCCAGCAGCCCCGGGGGGATAAGGAGCAATCAGCCCCAGCATTTT.

This clonotype was detected once. V and J are TRBV6-2 or TRBV6-3 and TRBJ2-5, with TRBD2 matching 9 bases. Near its end, the DNA agrees better with TRBJ2-7, so the J call may be wrong. Germline CDR1 is MNHEY and CDR2 is SVGEGT. This CDR3 spans 15 amino acids. The CDR3 loop is CASSSGTSFSNEQYF. CDR3 coding DNA: TGTGCCAGCAGCTCCGGGACTAGCTTTTCGAACGAGCAGTACTTC.